One and the same sample provided the 27 T cell receptor beta chains below, sequenced in a study of T cells in localized non-small cell lung cancer. Clones were sequenced by immunoSEQ multiplex PCR, and TCRdb holds only the in-frame ones, with some missing. The sample yields about 24,000 clones, 88% seen once. Sequencing used peripheral blood mononuclear cells, obtained before any cancer treatment. The receptors stem from a woman aged 35 to 70 with stage III lung adenocarcinoma.

The CDR3 loop is CASSPGTGGRTYTF. As DNA, the CDR3 is TGTGCCAGCTCACCAGGGACAGGGGGCCGGACCTACACCTTC. The chain uses TRBV18 and TRBJ1-2; 12 bases agree with TRBD1. The CDR3 is made up of 14 amino acids. Germline V gene sequence: CDR1 KGHSH, CDR2 LQKENI. Germline trimming cut 2 bases from V and 10 bases from J; bases unmatched to any gene: 5. Full variable domain (outside the CDR3, taken from reference TRBV18 and TRBJ1-2): NAGVMQNPRHLVRRRGQEARLRCSPMKGHSHVYWYRQLPEEGLKFMVYLQKENIIDESGMPKERFSAEFPKEGPSILRIQQVVRGDSAAYFCASSPGTGGRTYTFGSGTRLTVV.

The chain uses TRBV4-1 and TRBJ1-1, with D possibly TRBD1 on 5 matching bases. V gave up 0 bases and J gave up 4 bases, with 9 bases separating them. The CDR3 covers 14 residues. The germline gives CDR1 MGHRA, CDR2 YSYEKL. This CDR3 reads CASSQEPRATEAFF. In nucleotides, the CDR3 is TGCGCCAGCAGCCAAGAACCCAGGGCCACTGAAGCTTTCTTT.

This clone appeared a few times. The V gene is TRBV5-5, the J gene TRBJ1-1; D remains ambiguous. Trimming pared 3 bases from V and 1 base from J, leaving 10 bases between. This CDR3 comprises 14 residues. The germline V gene encodes CDR1 SGHKS and CDR2 YYEKEE (reference sequence). CDR3 region: CASSSRIGNTEAFF. CDR3 nucleotide sequence: TGTGCCAGCAGCTCCCGCATCGGGAACACTGAAGCTTTCTTT.

The sample holds one count of this clone. V and J are TRBV4-2 and TRBJ2-1, with 7 bases lining up with TRBD2. J lost 3 bases, V lost 0 bases, and 2 bases had no gene match. Looked up from germline, CDR1 is LGHNA and CDR2 is YNFKEQ. The CDR3 runs 15 residues. The CDR3 DNA sequence: TGTGCCAGCAGCCAAGATCGCGGGAGCTACAATGAGCAGTTCTTC. Protein product: CASSQDRGSYNEQFF.

The J gene is TRBJ1-4, the V gene TRBV2; D ambiguous. Between the trimmed V and J ends, which lost 6 bases and 4 bases, there was a span of 12 bases. This CDR3 comprises 14 residues. CDR1 is SNHLY, CDR2 FYNNEI, per germline. The CDR3 DNA is TGTGCCAGCAGGAGAGGGTGGGGTAATGAAAAACTGTTTTTT. It yields the protein CASRRGWGNEKLFF.

The chain combines TRBV7-2 with TRBJ2-5, with 10 bases fitting TRBD2. Germline assignment: CDR1 SGHTA and CDR2 FQGNSA. The CDR3 runs 14 residues. The V and J ends lost 5 bases and 3 bases, in that order; junction bases with no gene match: 3. The DNA for the CDR3 is TGTGCCAGCAGCCACGGACTAGCGGAAGAGACCCAGTACTTC. Its translation is CASSHGLAEETQYF.

The CDR3 loop is CASSIAPWGQPSGTQYF. In nucleotides, the CDR3 is TGTGCCAGTAGTATAGCCCCTTGGGGACAGCCTAGCGGGACCCAGTACTTC. The chain joins TRBV19 to TRBJ2-5; D assignment may be TRBD1 or TRBD2 (7 bases each). The germline V gene encodes CDR1 LNHDA and CDR2 SQIVND (reference sequence). Deletions cut 1 base from V and 7 bases from J, with 22 bases between. The CDR3 is 17 amino acids.

This chain connects TRBV5-1 to TRBJ2-2, with 7 bases lining up with TRBD1. The CDR3 contains 16 residues. CDR1 and CDR2 (germline): SGHRS, YFSETQ. Trimming took 4 bases from V and 6 from J; bases not matched to a gene: 12. As DNA, the CDR3 is TGCGCCAGCAGCCCGGGCGACAGGGTTTTTGCCGGGGAGCTGTTTTTT. This encodes CASSPGDRVFAGELFF.

In regard to this clone: Other DNA variants within this sample encode the same CDR3. J is TRBJ2-1 and V is TRBV6-6; 9 nucleotides match TRBD2. CDR3 length: 15 amino acids. Germline CDR1 MNHNY, CDR2 SVGAGI (reference sequence). The V segment lost 3 bases and the J segment 3 bases; nucleotides outside the gene matches: 3. CDR3 bases: TGTGCCAGCAGTTATGGCGGGGGGGTCTACAATGAGCAGTTCTTC. Translating gives CASSYGGGVYNEQFF.

The chain uses TRBV30 and TRBJ2-3; the D is unclear. Trimming cost V 5 bases and J 4 bases, with 7 bases left between them. This CDR3 has 11 residues. Germline CDR1 reads GTSNPN; CDR2 reads SVGIG (reference sequence). This chain's CDR3 is CAWERSDTQYF. CDR3 sequence (DNA): TGTGCCTGGGAGCGTTCAGATACGCAGTATTTT.

This sequence joins TRBV7-6 and TRBJ1-1; D possibly corresponds to TRBD1 (5 bases). CDR3 length: 15 amino acids. V dropped 5 bases and J dropped 5 bases, with 18 bases sitting between them. Germline V CDR1 and CDR2: SGHVS, FNYEAQ. CDR3 DNA sequence: TGTGCCAGCAGCGCCACCGCCGGGGGGGGGACTGAAGCTTTCTTT. It codes for CASSATAGGGTEAFF. Full variable domain (remainder filled in from reference TRBV7-6 and TRBJ1-1): GAGVSQSPRYKVTKRGQDVALRCDPISGHVSLYWYRQALGQGPEFLTYFNYEAQQDKSGLPNDRFSAERPEGSISTLTIQRTEQRDSAMYRCASSATAGGGTEAFFGQGTRLTVV.

The chain carries TRBV7-2 and TRBJ2-5; D is unresolved. The germline gives CDR1 SGHTA, CDR2 FQGNSA. This CDR3 region has 13 residues. Trimming removed 2 bases at V and 4 bases at J, with 8 bases between. The CDR3 sequence: CASSLTPGETQYF. The CDR3 bases are TGTGCCAGCAGCTTAACCCCGGGAGAGACCCAGTACTTC.

Concerning this clone: The sample carries other DNA sequences with the same CDR3. The chain employs TRBV19 and TRBJ2-7; D is ambiguous. The ends were cut back, 3 bases at V and 0 bases at J, with 9 bases in the middle. Germline-derived CDR1 and CDR2 are LNHDA and SQIVND (reference sequence). The CDR3 covers 14 residues. The CDR3 DNA is TGTGCCAGTAGTATTGCAGCTAGCTCCTACGAGCAGTACTTC. As protein: CASSIAASSYEQYF.

The chain has TRBV5-6 and TRBJ1-3; weak D call: TRBD1 (6 bases). The length of the CDR3 is 16 residues. Trimming pared 2 bases from V and 0 bases from J, leaving 12 bases between. Germline loops: CDR1 SGHDT, CDR2 YYEEEE. The DNA for the CDR3 is TGTGCCAGCAGCTTCGGGGGGCCCTACTCTGGAAACACCATATATTTT. This encodes CASSFGGPYSGNTIYF.

This chain connects TRBV18 to TRBJ1-3, with no clear D. This CDR3 has 15 amino acids. Trimming took 2 bases from V and 0 from J, leaving 8 bases between them. Germline V lookup: CDR1 KGHSH, CDR2 LQKENI. CDR3 nucleotides: TGTGCCAGCTCACCATCCGGGCACTCTGGAAACACCATATATTTT. It codes for CASSPSGHSGNTIYF.

The rearrangement joins TRBV7-2 to TRBJ2-5; 10 bases match TRBD2. This CDR3 region has 17 residues. J was trimmed by 4 bases and V by 1 base; bases with no gene match: 9. CDR1 is SGHTA, CDR2 FQGNSA, per germline. The CDR3 protein is CASSLGTSGRFLETQYF. The CDR3 nucleotides read TGTGCCAGCAGCTTAGGGACTAGCGGTCGATTTTTAGAGACCCAGTACTTC.

This clone was recorded a few times. The chain employs TRBV2 and TRBJ2-1; 7 bases are shared with TRBD1. There are 15 residues in the CDR3. The V gene end was trimmed by 8 bases and the J gene end by 2 bases; junction bases not matched to a gene: 9. Germline V CDR1 and CDR2: SNHLY, FYNNEI. The CDR3 nucleotides are TGTGCCAGCTTCTCCGGACAGGACACCTACAATGAGCAGTTCTTC. Amino acid sequence: CASFSGQDTYNEQFF.

The chain couples TRBV4-3 to TRBJ2-6; 7 bases agree with TRBD1. V lost 1 base to trimming and J lost 2 bases; unmatched junction nucleotides: 8. There are 18 residues in the CDR3. CDR1 is LGHNA and CDR2 is YSLEER in the germline V gene. This CDR3 reads CASSQGGGQKAGANVLTF. CDR3 nucleotides: TGCGCCAGCAGCCAAGGAGGGGGCCAAAAAGCTGGGGCCAACGTCCTGACTTTC.

The J gene is TRBJ2-7, the V gene TRBV5-1, with 13 bases aligning to TRBD2. The V gene end was trimmed by 4 bases and the J gene end by 7 bases; junction bases not matched to a gene: 5. CDR3 size: 14 residues. CDR1 is SGHRS, CDR2 YFSETQ, per germline. The CDR3 DNA reads TGCGCCAGCAGCGCTGGGACTAGCGGGATAGAGCAGTACTTC. Protein product: CASSAGTSGIEQYF. The full variable domain, its missing parts supplied by reference TRBV5-1 and TRBJ2-7, is KAGVTQTPRYLIKTRGQQVTLSCSPISGHRSVSWYQQTPGQGLQFLFEYFSETQRNKGNFPGRFSGRQFSNSRSEMNVSTLELGDSALYLCASSAGTSGIEQYFGPGTRLTVT.

As DNA, the CDR3 is TGTGCCAGCAGCATACTAGACCCTAGGGGGGCAGAAGCTTTCTTT. Protein: CASSILDPRGAEAFF. The chain is built from TRBV7-9 and TRBJ1-1, with D perhaps TRBD1 (6 bases). The CDR3 spans 15 residues. The V end lost 5 bases, the J end lost 8 bases, and 21 bases lay between the germline ends. From germline, CDR1 is SEHNR and CDR2 FQNEAQ (reference sequence).

The rearrangement joins TRBV4-1 to TRBJ2-2, with no clear D. This CDR3 is built from 15 residues. Trimming left V 0 bases short and J 7 bases short, with 12 bases between. Germline CDR1 is MGHRA and CDR2 is YSYEKL. For the CDR3, the DNA is TGCGCCAGCAGCCAAGATCCGGCGGCCGGCGGGGAGCTGTTTTTT. Residues: CASSQDPAAGGELFF.

The J gene is TRBJ2-7, the V gene TRBV19; maybe TRBD2 (5 bases). The V gene lost 2 bases and the J gene lost 2 bases, with 10 bases spanning the gap. CDR3 length equals 14 residues. CDR1 is LNHDA, CDR2 SQIVND, per germline (reference sequence). The CDR3 sequence is CASSITTGAYEQYF. For the CDR3, the DNA is TGTGCCAGTAGTATAACCACCGGGGCCTACGAGCAGTACTTC.

The table lists this clone with a count of one. CDR3 sequence: CASSLTGGRDTQYF. As DNA, the CDR3 is TGTGCCAGCAGCTTGACAGGGGGCAGGGATACGCAGTATTTT. This rearrangement joins TRBV7-6 to TRBJ2-3; 10 bases are a match to TRBD1. V was clipped by 3 bases and J by 6 bases; unmatched bases: 3. Germline CDR1 and CDR2: SGHVS and FNYEAQ. The CDR3 is made up of 14 amino acids.

V gene TRBV6-5 combines with J gene TRBJ2-7; 7 positions match TRBD1. The CDR3 covers 14 residues. Looked up from germline, CDR1 is MNHEY and CDR2 is SVGAGI. V lost 2 bases, J lost 5 bases, and 6 bases stayed unmatched. The CDR3 DNA sequence: TGTGCCAGCAGTTACCAAGGACAGGCTAACGAGCAGTACTTC. This codes for CASSYQGQANEQYF.

The chain is built from TRBV6-1 and TRBJ2-7; no definite D call. The CDR3 totals 13 residues. Germline assignment: CDR1 MNHNS and CDR2 SASEGT. V lost 6 bases and J lost 1, with 10 bases in between. The CDR3 bases are TGTGCCAGCAGGGCAGTAGATTCCTACGAGCAGTACTTC. This sequence encodes CASRAVDSYEQYF.

The chain joins TRBV7-2 to TRBJ1-2, with D unresolved. Germline CDR1 and CDR2: SGHTA and FQGNSA. With 3 bases removed from V and 4 bases from J, the gap between germline ends came to 6 bases. The CDR3 is made up of 12 amino acids. CDR3 sequence (DNA): TGTGCCAGCAGCTTGCGTAGCTATGGCTACACCTTC. This codes for CASSLRSYGYTF.

The chain links TRBV6-1 to TRBJ1-1, with D maybe TRBD1 (5 bases). The CDR3 has 15 residues. Germline lookup yields CDR1 MNHNS and CDR2 SASEGT. Trimming shortened V by 2 bases and J by 5 bases, and 15 bases separated the two germline ends. The CDR3 spells CASSEPVQVRTEAFF. CDR3 DNA sequence: TGTGCCAGCAGTGAACCGGTACAGGTTCGAACTGAAGCTTTCTTT.